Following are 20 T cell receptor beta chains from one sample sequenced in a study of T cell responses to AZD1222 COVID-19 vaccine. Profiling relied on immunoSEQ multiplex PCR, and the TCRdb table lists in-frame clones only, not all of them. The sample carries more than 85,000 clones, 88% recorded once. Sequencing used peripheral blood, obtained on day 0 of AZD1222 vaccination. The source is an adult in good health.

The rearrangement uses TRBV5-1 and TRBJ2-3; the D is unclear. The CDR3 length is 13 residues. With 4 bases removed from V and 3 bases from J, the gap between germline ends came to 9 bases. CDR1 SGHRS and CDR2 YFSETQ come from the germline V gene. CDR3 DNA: TGCGCCAGCAGCGAAGCGACAACAGATACGCAGTATTTT. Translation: CASSEATTDTQYF.

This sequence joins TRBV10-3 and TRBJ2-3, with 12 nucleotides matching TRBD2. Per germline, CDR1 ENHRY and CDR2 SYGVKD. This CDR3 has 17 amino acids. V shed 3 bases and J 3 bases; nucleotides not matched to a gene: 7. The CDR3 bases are TGTGCCATCAGTGAAGGACTAGCGGGACCCGGTACAGATACGCAGTATTTT. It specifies CAISEGLAGPGTDTQYF.

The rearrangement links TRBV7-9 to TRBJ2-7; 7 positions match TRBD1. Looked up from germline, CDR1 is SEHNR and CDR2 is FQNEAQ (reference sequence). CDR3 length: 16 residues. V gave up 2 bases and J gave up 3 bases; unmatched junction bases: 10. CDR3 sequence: CASSLLFRQGNYEQYF. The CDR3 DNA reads TGTGCCAGCAGCTTATTGTTCCGACAGGGCAACTACGAGCAGTACTTC.

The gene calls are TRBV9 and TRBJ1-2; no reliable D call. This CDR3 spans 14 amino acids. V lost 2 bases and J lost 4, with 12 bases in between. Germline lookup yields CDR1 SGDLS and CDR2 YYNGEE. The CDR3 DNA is TGTGCCAGCAGCGTCGGTGCAGGTGGCTATGGCTACACCTTC. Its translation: CASSVGAGGYGYTF.

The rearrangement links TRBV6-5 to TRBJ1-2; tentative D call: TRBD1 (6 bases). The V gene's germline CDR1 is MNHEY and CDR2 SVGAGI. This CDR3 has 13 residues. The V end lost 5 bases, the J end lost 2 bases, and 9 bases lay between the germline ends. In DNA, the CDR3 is TGTGCCAGCAGTATGGACAGCAACTATGGCTACACCTTC. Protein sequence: CASSMDSNYGYTF.

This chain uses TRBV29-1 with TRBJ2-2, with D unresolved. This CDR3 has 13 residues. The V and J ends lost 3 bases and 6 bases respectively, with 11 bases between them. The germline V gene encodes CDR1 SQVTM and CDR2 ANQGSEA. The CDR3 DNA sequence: TGCAGCGTTGACTCGGGTTCTCCCGGGGAGCTGTTTTTT. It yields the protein CSVDSGSPGELFF.

CDR3 coding DNA: TGTGCCAGCAGCCCGGGAGTGTGGGACCGGAACAATGAGCAGTTCTTC. This translates into CASSPGVWDRNNEQFF. J is TRBJ2-1 and V is TRBV5-4, with a possible D match to TRBD2 (6 bases). Trimming pared 4 bases from V and 5 bases from J, leaving 19 bases between. This CDR3 comprises 16 residues. Germline CDR1 is SGHNT and CDR2 is YYREEE (reference sequence).

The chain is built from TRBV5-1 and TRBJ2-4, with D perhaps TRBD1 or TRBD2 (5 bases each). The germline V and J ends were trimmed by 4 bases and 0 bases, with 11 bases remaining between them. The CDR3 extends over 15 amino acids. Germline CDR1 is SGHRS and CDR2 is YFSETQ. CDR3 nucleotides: TGCGCCAGCAGCCCGGGGCTGGTAGCCAAAAACATTCAGTACTTC. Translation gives CASSPGLVAKNIQYF.

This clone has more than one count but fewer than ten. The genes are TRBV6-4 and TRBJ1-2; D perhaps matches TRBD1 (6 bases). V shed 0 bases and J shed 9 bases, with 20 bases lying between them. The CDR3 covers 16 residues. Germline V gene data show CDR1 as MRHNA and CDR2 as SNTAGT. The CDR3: CASSDSEGGLGSCYTF. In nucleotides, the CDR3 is TGTGCCAGCAGTGACTCCGAGGGGGGGCTCGGTTCGTGCTACACCTTC.

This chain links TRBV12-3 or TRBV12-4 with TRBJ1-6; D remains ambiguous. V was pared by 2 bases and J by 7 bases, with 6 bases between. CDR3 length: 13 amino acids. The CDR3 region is CASSLIGNSPLHF. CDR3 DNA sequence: TGTGCCAGCAGTTTAATCGGGAATTCACCCCTCCACTTT.

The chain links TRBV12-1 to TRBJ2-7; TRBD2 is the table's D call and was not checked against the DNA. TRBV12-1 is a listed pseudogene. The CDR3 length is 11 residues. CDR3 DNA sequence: TGTGCCAGCAGCTTTCCGGGGGAGCAGTACTTC. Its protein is CASSFPGEQYF.

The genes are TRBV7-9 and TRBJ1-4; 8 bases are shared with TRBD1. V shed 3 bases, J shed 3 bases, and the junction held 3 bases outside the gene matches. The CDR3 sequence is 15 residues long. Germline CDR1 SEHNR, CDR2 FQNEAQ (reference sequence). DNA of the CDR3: TGTGCCAGCAGCTTCAGGGGGCGAGCTAATGAAAAACTGTTTTTT. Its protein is CASSFRGRANEKLFF. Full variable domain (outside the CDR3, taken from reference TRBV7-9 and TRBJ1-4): DTGVSQNPRHKITKRGQNVTFRCDPISEHNRLYWYRQTLGQGPEFLTYFQNEAQLEKSRLLSDRFSAERPKGSFSTLEIQRTEQGDSAMYLCASSFRGRANEKLFFGSGTQLSVL.

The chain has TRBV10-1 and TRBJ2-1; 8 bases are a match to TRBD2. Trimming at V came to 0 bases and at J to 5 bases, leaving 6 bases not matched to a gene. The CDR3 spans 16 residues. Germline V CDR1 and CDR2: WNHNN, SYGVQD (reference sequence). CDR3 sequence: CASSESWTSSHNEQFF. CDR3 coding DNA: TGCGCCAGCAGTGAGTCTTGGACTAGCAGCCACAATGAGCAGTTCTTC.

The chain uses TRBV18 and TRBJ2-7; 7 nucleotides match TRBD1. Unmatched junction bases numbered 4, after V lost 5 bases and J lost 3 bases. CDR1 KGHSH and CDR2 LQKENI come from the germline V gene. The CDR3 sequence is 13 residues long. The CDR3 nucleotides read TGTGCCAGCTCATCACGGGACAGCTACGAGCAGTACTTC. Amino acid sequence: CASSSRDSYEQYF.

This CDR3 is CASGGTLDRAKNQPQHF. In DNA, the CDR3 is TGTGCCAGCGGGGGGACCCTGGACAGGGCAAAAAATCAGCCCCAGCATTTT. J is TRBJ1-5 and V is TRBV2, with 8 bases that match TRBD1. Germline V lookup: CDR1 SNHLY, CDR2 FYNNEI. The ends lost 8 bases at V and 4 bases at J; junction bases unmatched: 16. CDR3 length: 17 amino acids.

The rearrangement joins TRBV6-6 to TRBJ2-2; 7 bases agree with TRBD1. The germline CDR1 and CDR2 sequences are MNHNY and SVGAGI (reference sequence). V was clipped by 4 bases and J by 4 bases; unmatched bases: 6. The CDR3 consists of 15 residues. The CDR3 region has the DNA TGTGCCAGCAGTTCTAGACAGGGAATCACCGGGGAGCTGTTTTTT. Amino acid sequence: CASSSRQGITGELFF.

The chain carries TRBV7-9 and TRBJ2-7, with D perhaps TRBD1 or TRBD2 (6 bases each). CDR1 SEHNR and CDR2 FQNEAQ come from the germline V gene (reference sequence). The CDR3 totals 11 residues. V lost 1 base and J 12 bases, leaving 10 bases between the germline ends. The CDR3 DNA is TGTGCCAGCAGCTTAGGGGGGGCTGTGTACTTC. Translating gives CASSLGGAVYF.

CDR3 residues: CASSRGGSGRMGETQYF. The DNA for the CDR3 is TGTGCCAGCAGCCGTGGCGGTAGCGGGAGAATGGGCGAGACCCAGTACTTC. V and J are TRBV3-1 (or the pseudogene TRBV3-2) and TRBJ2-5; 9 bases match TRBD2. The CDR3 is 17 residues long. J gave up 5 bases and V 4 bases, and 14 bases lay outside the gene matches. Germline CDR1 reads LGHDT; CDR2 reads YNNKEL (reference sequence).

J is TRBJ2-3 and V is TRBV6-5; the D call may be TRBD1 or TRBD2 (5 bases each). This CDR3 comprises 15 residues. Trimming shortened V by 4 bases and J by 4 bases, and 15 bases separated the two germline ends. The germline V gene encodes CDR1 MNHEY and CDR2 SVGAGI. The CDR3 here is CASSFTGRSSDTQYF. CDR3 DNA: TGTGCCAGCAGTTTCACGGGACGATCGTCAGATACGCAGTATTTT.

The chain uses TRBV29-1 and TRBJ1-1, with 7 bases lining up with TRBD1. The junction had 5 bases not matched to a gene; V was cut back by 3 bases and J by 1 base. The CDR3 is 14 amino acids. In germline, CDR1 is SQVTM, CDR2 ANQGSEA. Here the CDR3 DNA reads TGCAGCGTTGATAGCCGGACAGGGAACACTGAAGCTTTCTTT. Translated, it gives CSVDSRTGNTEAFF.